This TCR beta chain was identified in a study of cytomegalovirus exposure and HLA in healthy donors. The CDR3 contains 17 residues. The J segment lost 5 bases and the V segment lost 0 bases, leaving 10 bases of the junction unmatched. 60 Vbeta and 13 Jbeta primers were used in PCR. Here immunoSEQ multiplex PCR was the method, and the copy in TCRdb shows in-frame clones only, minus some. The sample has around 120,000 clones; 70% to 85% are singletons. This clone was recorded only once. Donors consisted of healthy bone marrow donors. Sequencing was performed on PBMCs. The V gene is TRBV5-7, the J gene TRBJ1-4; TRBD1 aligns across 7 bases. TRBV5-7 carries the ORF label, with uncertain function. This clonotype originated in a human donor in good health. The CDR3 DNA reads as TGTGCCAGCAGCTTGGAGGCTGCGGGACAGATAAATGAAAAACTGTTTTTT. Its translation: CASSLEAAGQINEKLFF.